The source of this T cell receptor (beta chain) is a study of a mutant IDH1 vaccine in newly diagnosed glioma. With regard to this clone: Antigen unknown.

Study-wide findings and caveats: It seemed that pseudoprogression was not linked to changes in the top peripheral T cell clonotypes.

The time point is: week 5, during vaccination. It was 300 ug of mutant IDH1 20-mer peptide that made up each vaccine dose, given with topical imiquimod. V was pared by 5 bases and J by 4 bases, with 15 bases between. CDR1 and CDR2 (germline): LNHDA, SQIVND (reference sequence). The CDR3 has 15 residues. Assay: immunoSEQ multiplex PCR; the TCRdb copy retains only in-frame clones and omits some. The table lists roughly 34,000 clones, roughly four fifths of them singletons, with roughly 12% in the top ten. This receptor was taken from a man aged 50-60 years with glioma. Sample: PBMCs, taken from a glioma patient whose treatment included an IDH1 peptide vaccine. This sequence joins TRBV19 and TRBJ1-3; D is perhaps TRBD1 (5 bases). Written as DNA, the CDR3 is TGTGCCAGTAGTCCCCCGTACGGGGCCGGAAACACCATATATTTT. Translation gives CASSPPYGAGNTIYF.